This T cell receptor (beta chain) stems from a study of a mutant IDH1 vaccine in newly diagnosed glioma. Generated by immunoSEQ multiplex PCR, the TCRdb table keeps only in-frame clones and is missing some. The sample comprises 30,000 to 35,000 clones, over 50% of which are singletons, and about 10% rests with the top ten. V lost 2 bases and J 12 bases, leaving 12 bases between the germline ends. The CDR3 consists of 12 residues. Germline lookup yields CDR1 SGHNT and CDR2 YYREEE (reference sequence). The time point: week 5, during vaccination. Topical imiquimod was applied with each vaccine dose, which held 300 ug of mutant IDH1 20-mer peptide. Concerning this clone itself: As yet, its antigen is unknown.

Material: PBMCs, obtained from a glioma patient whose treatment included an IDH1 peptide vaccine. V and J are TRBV5-4 and TRBJ2-1; D may be TRBD2 (6 bases). The sequence was obtained from a woman aged 18-35 years with glioma. The CDR3 region has the DNA TGTGCCAGCAGCTTTTCTTCCGGGGGGCAGTTCTTC. It encodes CASSFSSGGQFF.